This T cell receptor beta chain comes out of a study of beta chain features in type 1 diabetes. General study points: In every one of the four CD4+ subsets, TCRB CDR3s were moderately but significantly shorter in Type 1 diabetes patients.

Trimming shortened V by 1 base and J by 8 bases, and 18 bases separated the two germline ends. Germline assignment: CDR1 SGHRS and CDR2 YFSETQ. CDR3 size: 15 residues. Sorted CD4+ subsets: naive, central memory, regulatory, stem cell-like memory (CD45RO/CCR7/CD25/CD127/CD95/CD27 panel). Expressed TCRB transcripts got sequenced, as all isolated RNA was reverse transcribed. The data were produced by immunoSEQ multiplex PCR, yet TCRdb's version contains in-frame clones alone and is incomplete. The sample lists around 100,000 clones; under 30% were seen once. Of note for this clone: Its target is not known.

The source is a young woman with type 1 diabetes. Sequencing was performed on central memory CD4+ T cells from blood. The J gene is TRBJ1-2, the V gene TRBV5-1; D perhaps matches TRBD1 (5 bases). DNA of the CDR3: TGCGCCAGCAGCTTGCTCGGAGACAGTATCGGCGGCTACACCTTC. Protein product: CASSLLGDSIGGYTF.